Below, 2 T cell receptor beta chains from the same sample are listed, as sequenced in a study of blood T cell repertoires in COVID-19. Profiled with immunoSEQ multiplex PCR; TCRdb holds only in-frame clones, not every one. The table has just over 150,000 clones, approximately 82% seen once; the top ten hold around 9.8%. The sequenced sample consisted of peripheral blood. Every receptor here comes from a woman aged 50 to 65 with acute or convalescent COVID-19.

This clone was counted once. The CDR3: CASPGQGASQPQHF. CDR3 DNA: TGCGCCAGCCCGGGACAGGGGGCCAGTCAGCCCCAGCATTTT. The chain uses TRBV4-1 and TRBJ1-5; 12 positions agree with TRBD1. Germline V gives CDR1 MGHRA, CDR2 YSYEKL. The CDR3 extends over 14 amino acids. The J segment lost 6 bases and the V segment lost 8 bases, leaving 5 bases of the junction unmatched.

Regarding this clone: Germline and junction disagree at one end, which may indicate a read error. This chain joins TRBV29-1 and TRBJ1-1, with D perhaps TRBD1 (6 bases). Germline V CDR1 and CDR2: SQVTM, ANQGSEA. The CDR3 has 16 amino acids. The CDR3 sequence: CSVDKGGIFGNTEAFF. The CDR3, as DNA: TGCAGTGTTGATAAGGGGGGGATTTTCGGGAACACTGAAGCTTTCTTT.